Shown below are 30 T cell receptor beta chains from a single sample sequenced in a study of response to subunit inactivated influenza vaccine. MiXCR, applied by TCRdb to the RT-PCR reads, yields one record per CDR3 protein. This table holds around 480,000 distinct CDR3 sequences, about 15% found once. Sequencing was performed on CD4+ T cells sorted from PBMCs, taken around 25 months after vaccination. These TCRs come from a man in his fifties or sixties who received an inactivated influenza vaccine.

The chain joins TRBV7-9 to TRBJ2-3; D gene unclear. Trimming removed 5 bases from V and 2 bases from J, with 14 bases in between. This CDR3 has 15 residues. Per germline, CDR1 SEHNR and CDR2 FQNEAQ (reference sequence). The CDR3 DNA sequence: TGTGCCAGCAGCCCTAAACGCAGGTACACAGATACGCAGTATTTT. Protein: CASSPKRRYTDTQYF.

This clonotype was detected a few times. This chain uses TRBV5-1 with TRBJ2-3; D may match TRBD1 or TRBD2 (5 bases each). V was trimmed by 4 bases and J by 6 bases, leaving 15 bases between them. This CDR3 region has 14 residues. Germline CDR1 is SGHRS and CDR2 is YFSETQ. The CDR3 DNA reads as TGCGCCAGCAGCCGAGCAGAGGGGAGCGATACGCAGTATTTT. Amino acids: CASSRAEGSDTQYF.

V and J are TRBV28 and TRBJ1-5; the match to TRBD1 covers 7 bases. V trimming: 6 bases; J trimming: 2 bases; junction bases outside the gene matches: 10. The CDR3 loop spans 16 amino acids. The germline V gene has CDR1 MDHEN and CDR2 SYDVKM. DNA for the CDR3: TGTGCCAGCAGCTCGGACAGGAGGGTAGGCAATCAGCCCCAGCATTTT. It is translated as CASSSDRRVGNQPQHF.

The table lists this clonotype with a few counts. The rearrangement joins TRBV4-3 to TRBJ2-7; weak D call: TRBD1 (5 bases). CDR1 LGHNA and CDR2 YSLEER come from the germline V gene. This CDR3 has 15 amino acids. With 0 bases removed from V and 9 bases from J, the gap between germline ends came to 18 bases. The CDR3 nucleotides are TGCGCCAGCAGCCAAGATTTAACAGGTCCCCGCGGGCAGTACTTC. Translated: CASSQDLTGPRGQYF.

V gene TRBV18 combines with J gene TRBJ2-3; tentative D call: TRBD2 (6 bases). CDR1 is KGHSH, CDR2 LQKENI, per germline. V gave up 10 bases and J gave up 0 bases, with 14 bases separating them. The CDR3 runs 14 residues. The CDR3 nucleotides are TGTGCCACCAAAGGAGGGTCTAGCACAGATACGCAGTATTTT. Its protein is CATKGGSSTDTQYF.

The gene calls are TRBV12-3 or TRBV12-4 and TRBJ2-3; no definite D call. The CDR3 consists of 15 residues. V lost 5 bases and J 5 bases, leaving 17 bases between the germline ends. The DNA of the CDR3 is TGTGCCAGCAGTCGACTCAATCCGGGCGAAGATACGCAGTATTTT. This codes for CASSRLNPGEDTQYF.

The rearrangement links TRBV24-1 to TRBJ2-2; the D gene is possibly TRBD2 (5 bases). The CDR3 covers 17 residues. V was cut by 4 bases and J by 0 bases, with 14 bases left in between. Looked up from germline, CDR1 is KGHDR and CDR2 is SFDVKD. This CDR3 is CATSDPRSGPNTGELFF. The CDR3 coding sequence is TGTGCCACCAGTGACCCTCGGAGCGGACCGAACACCGGGGAGCTGTTTTTT.

This clonotype was detected only a few times. V gene TRBV20-1 combines with J gene TRBJ1-6, with TRBD1 matching over 9 bases. The germline V gene has CDR1 DFQATT and CDR2 SNEGSKA (reference sequence). The CDR3 runs 15 residues. With 3 bases clipped from V and 6 bases from J, the junction kept 6 bases outside the gene matches. The CDR3 coding sequence is TGCAGTGCTAGGCCAGGGACAGGGAGTAATTCACCCCTCCACTTT. It is translated as CSARPGTGSNSPLHF.

The chain joins TRBV3-1 to TRBJ2-3, with 9 bases aligning to TRBD1. The CDR3 loop spans 16 amino acids. Unmatched junction bases numbered 4, after V lost 1 base and J lost 2 bases. The germline V gene encodes CDR1 LGHDT and CDR2 YNNKEL (reference sequence). The CDR3 DNA is TGTGCCAGCAGCCAAGGATGGGACAGGGTCACAGATACGCAGTATTTT. Translating gives CASSQGWDRVTDTQYF.

By share, this clonotype counts as medium-sized. V is TRBV7-9 and J is TRBJ2-1; 9 bases map to TRBD1. From germline, CDR1 is SEHNR and CDR2 FQNEAQ (reference sequence). Unmatched junction bases numbered 7, after V lost 4 bases and J lost 6 bases. The CDR3 totals 15 residues. The CDR3 DNA is TGTGCCAGCAGCTCGACAGGGGGAGACTTCAATGAGCAGTTCTTC. Its translation: CASSSTGGDFNEQFF. The full variable domain, rest sourced from reference TRBV7-9 and TRBJ2-1, is DTGVSQNPRHKITKRGQNVTFRCDPISEHNRLYWYRQTLGQGPEFLTYFQNEAQLEKSRLLSDRFSAERPKGSFSTLEIQRTEQGDSAMYLCASSSTGGDFNEQFFGPGTRLTVL.

The chain recombines TRBV6-2 or TRBV6-3 with TRBJ2-2; 8 bases match TRBD1. Germline assignment: CDR1 MNHEY and CDR2 SVGEGT. There are 16 residues in the CDR3. J gave up 5 bases and V 5 bases, and 10 bases lay outside the gene matches. This chain's CDR3 is CASSGRGRGRTGELFF. The CDR3 bases are TGTGCCAGCAGTGGCAGGGGGCGAGGTCGTACCGGGGAGCTGTTTTTT.

This clonotype has just a few counts. The chain links TRBV7-8 to TRBJ1-6, with no clear D. CDR1 and CDR2 from the germline V gene are SGHVS and FQNEAQ. The germline V and J ends were trimmed by 5 bases and 11 bases, with 13 bases remaining between them. This CDR3 has 13 residues. The chain's CDR3 is CASSPQEGTPLHF. CDR3 nucleotides: TGTGCCAGCAGCCCCCAGGAGGGTACACCCCTCCACTTT.

This clonotype was picked up a small number of times. J is TRBJ2-2 and V is TRBV7-2; 14 nucleotides align to TRBD2. V gave up 5 bases and J gave up 6 bases; unmatched junction bases: 5. There are 16 residues in the CDR3. Germline CDR1 and CDR2: SGHTA and FQGNSA. CDR3 region: CASSIGTSGRAGELFF. The CDR3 nucleotides are TGTGCCAGCAGCATTGGGACTAGCGGGAGAGCCGGGGAGCTGTTTTTT.

The chain employs TRBV11-1 and TRBJ2-7; 7 bases are a match to TRBD2. The junction had 7 bases not matched to a gene; V was cut back by 5 bases and J by 3 bases. The length of the CDR3 is 14 residues. Germline V gene data show CDR1 as SGHAT and CDR2 as FQDESV (reference sequence). In DNA form, the CDR3 reads TGTGCCAGCAGCCCCGGGGAGGGGAGCTACGAGCAGTACTTC. This sequence encodes CASSPGEGSYEQYF.

This clonotype was observed many times. The chain has TRBV5-1 and TRBJ2-1; D is ambiguous. Germline lookup yields CDR1 SGHRS and CDR2 YFSETQ. The CDR3 consists of 15 residues. V shed 0 bases and J shed 9 bases, with 16 bases lying between them. The CDR3 region has the DNA TGCGCCAGCAGCTTGGCGGCAGCGAAAGCGAGTGAGCAGTTCTTC. It specifies CASSLAAAKASEQFF.

In its sample, this clonotype was seen a few times. One junction end disagrees with the germline gene, perhaps due to a read error. The J gene is TRBJ2-1, the V gene TRBV10-3, with D unresolved. The CDR3 has 11 amino acids. Germline values: CDR1 ENHRY, CDR2 SYGVKD. CDR3 in DNA: TGTGCCATCGGCTCCAACAATGAGCAGTTCTTC. Translating it yields CAIGSNNEQFF.

Only a few counts were recorded for this clonotype. V and J are TRBV5-1 and TRBJ1-2; possible D gene TRBD1, 6 bases. V lost 2 bases, J lost 5 bases, and 10 bases lay in between. The germline V gene encodes CDR1 SGHRS and CDR2 YFSETQ. The CDR3 length is 13 residues. CDR3: CASSFRQGYGYTF. The CDR3 DNA reads TGCGCCAGCAGCTTTCGGCAGGGGTATGGCTACACCTTC. Supplemented by reference TRBV5-1 and TRBJ1-2, the full variable domain reads KAGVTQTPRYLIKTRGQQVTLSCSPISGHRSVSWYQQTPGQGLQFLFEYFSETQRNKGNFPGRFSGRQFSNSRSEMNVSTLELGDSALYLCASSFRQGYGYTFGSGTRLTVV.

The chain has TRBV28 and TRBJ1-3; a possible D gene is TRBD1 (5 bases). This CDR3 has 14 residues. Germline V gene lookup returns CDR1 MDHEN and CDR2 SYDVKM. V lost 7 bases to trimming and J lost 3 bases, with 13 bases between them. CDR3 DNA sequence: TGTGCCAGCAACCGAGGGACGGATGGAAACACCATATATTTT. The encoded protein is CASNRGTDGNTIYF.

There are a few counts of this clonotype. This chain uses TRBV7-8 with TRBJ1-5; D unclear. Per germline, CDR1 SGHVS and CDR2 FQNEAQ. This CDR3 contains 14 residues. Trimming pared 6 bases from V and 2 bases from J, leaving 11 bases between. CDR3: CASSPIGGNQPQHF. CDR3 DNA sequence: TGTGCCAGCAGTCCTATCGGGGGCAATCAGCCCCAGCATTTT.

The chain employs TRBV5-1 and TRBJ1-6; unclear D gene. The CDR3 is 14 amino acids. The V end was cut by 0 bases, the J end by 10 bases, with 11 bases between. Germline CDR1 SGHRS, CDR2 YFSETQ. The CDR3 protein is CASSLEPGRSPLHF. In DNA form, the CDR3 reads TGCGCCAGCAGCTTGGAACCGGGGAGGTCACCCCTCCACTTT.

The J gene is TRBJ1-1, the V gene TRBV4-2; maybe TRBD1 (6 bases). V lost 0 bases and J 1 base, leaving 12 bases between the germline ends. This CDR3 contains 16 residues. Germline V gene sequence: CDR1 LGHNA, CDR2 YNFKEQ. CDR3: CASSQEGQGPNTEAFF. CDR3 bases: TGTGCCAGCAGCCAAGAGGGGCAGGGGCCGAACACTGAAGCTTTCTTT.

This clonotype was seen only once. The CDR3 loop reads CASSLDTGRASEQFF. The CDR3 region has the DNA TGTGCCAGCAGCTTAGATACGGGTCGAGCGAGTGAGCAGTTCTTC. The V and J genes are TRBV11-3 and TRBJ2-1; D gene unclear. The CDR3 is made up of 15 amino acids. Germline-derived CDR1 and CDR2 are SGHNT and YENEEA. Trimming left V 0 bases short and J 9 bases short, with 15 bases between. The complete variable domain, with remaining parts taken from reference TRBV11-3 and TRBJ2-1, reads EAGVVQSPRYKIIEKKQPVAFWCNPISGHNTLYWYLQNLGQGPELLIRYENEEAVDDSQLPKDRFSAERLKGVDSTLKIQPAELGDSAVYLCASSLDTGRASEQFFGPGTRLTVL.

This clonotype was found a few times. The chain links TRBV27 to TRBJ2-1; 10 bases agree with TRBD2. Looked up from germline, CDR1 is MNHEY and CDR2 is SMNVEV (reference sequence). The CDR3 loop spans 17 amino acids. Trimming removed 1 base from V and 4 bases from J; junction bases left unmatched: 7. In nucleotides, the CDR3 is TGTGCCAGCAGTTTATGGGCTAGCGGGGGAGAGTACAATGAGCAGTTCTTC. The encoded protein is CASSLWASGGEYNEQFF.

The chain employs TRBV27 and TRBJ2-1; D gene uncertain. Looked up from germline, CDR1 is MNHEY and CDR2 is SMNVEV (reference sequence). V lost 1 base and J lost 4, with 11 bases in between. The CDR3 has 15 amino acids. CDR3 loop: CASSLFPPVYNEQFF. CDR3 DNA sequence: TGTGCCAGCAGTTTATTCCCTCCTGTGTACAATGAGCAGTTCTTC.

This chain joins TRBV7-2 and TRBJ2-3; D not resolved. There are 14 residues in the CDR3. In germline, CDR1 is SGHTA, CDR2 FQGNSA. The V gene lost 1 base and the J gene lost 3 bases, with 8 bases spanning the gap. CDR3 sequence: CASSLERRTDTQYF. The CDR3 coding sequence is TGTGCCAGCAGCTTAGAGAGACGAACAGATACGCAGTATTTT. The entire variable domain, with the rest obtained from reference TRBV7-2 and TRBJ2-3, is as follows: GAGVSQSPSNKVTEKGKDVELRCDPISGHTALYWYRQSLGQGLEFLIYFQGNSAPDKSGLPSDRFSAERTGGSVSTLTIQRTQQEDSAVYLCASSLERRTDTQYFGPGTRLTVL.

This clonotype appeared a few times. A much larger clone differs by one base, so this may be a read error. The chain uses TRBV20-1 and TRBJ2-3; no firm D call. The germline V gene encodes CDR1 DFQATT and CDR2 SNEGSKA (reference sequence). This CDR3 is 11 amino acids long. The V end was cut by 2 bases, the J end by 2 bases, with 2 bases between. As DNA, the CDR3 is TGCAGTGCTAGACCCACAGATACGCAGTATTTT. Encoded protein: CSARPTDTQYF.

The rearrangement links TRBV4-1 to TRBJ2-2; possible D gene TRBD2, 6 bases. Germline CDR1 reads MGHRA; CDR2 reads YSYEKL. This CDR3 comprises 17 residues. V was shortened by 0 bases and J by 6 bases, with 17 bases between the two germline ends. This chain's CDR3 is CASSQERSGLVAGELFF. The CDR3 DNA is TGCGCCAGCAGCCAAGAAAGGAGCGGGCTCGTCGCCGGGGAGCTGTTTTTT.

The V and J genes are TRBV15 and TRBJ2-2; TRBD2 matches 7 bases. J was trimmed by 6 bases and V by 6 bases; bases with no gene match: 7. The V gene's germline CDR1 is LNHNV and CDR2 YYDKDF (reference sequence). There are 14 residues in the CDR3. The DNA of the CDR3 is TGTGCCACCAGAAGTGGGAGGGTGGCCGGGGAGCTGTTTTTT. Its protein product is CATRSGRVAGELFF.

This clonotype occurred many times. CDR3 sequence (DNA): TGTGCCAGCAGCAGGGGACAGGGGGGGGCTGAAGCTTTCTTT. Residues: CASSRGQGGAEAFF. The rearrangement links TRBV12-3 or TRBV12-4 to TRBJ1-1; 11 bases fit TRBD1. The length of the CDR3 is 14 residues. V trimming: 6 bases; J trimming: 6 bases; junction bases outside the gene matches: 6.

The rearrangement links TRBV29-1 to TRBJ1-4; D is perhaps TRBD1 (5 bases). V lost 7 bases, J lost 8 bases, and 17 bases lay in between. The CDR3 length is 13 residues. Germline lookup yields CDR1 SQVTM and CDR2 ANQGSEA. The CDR3 DNA sequence: TGCAGCGCCGAAAGGGGTAGAGGGGAAAAACTGTTTTTT. It specifies CSAERGRGEKLFF. Drawing the rest from reference TRBV29-1 and TRBJ1-4, the complete variable domain is SAVISQKPSRDICQRGTSLTIQCQVDSQVTMMFWYRQQPGQSLTLIATANQGSEATYESGFVIDKFPISRPNLTFSTLTVSNMSPEDSSIYLCSAERGRGEKLFFGSGTQLSVL.